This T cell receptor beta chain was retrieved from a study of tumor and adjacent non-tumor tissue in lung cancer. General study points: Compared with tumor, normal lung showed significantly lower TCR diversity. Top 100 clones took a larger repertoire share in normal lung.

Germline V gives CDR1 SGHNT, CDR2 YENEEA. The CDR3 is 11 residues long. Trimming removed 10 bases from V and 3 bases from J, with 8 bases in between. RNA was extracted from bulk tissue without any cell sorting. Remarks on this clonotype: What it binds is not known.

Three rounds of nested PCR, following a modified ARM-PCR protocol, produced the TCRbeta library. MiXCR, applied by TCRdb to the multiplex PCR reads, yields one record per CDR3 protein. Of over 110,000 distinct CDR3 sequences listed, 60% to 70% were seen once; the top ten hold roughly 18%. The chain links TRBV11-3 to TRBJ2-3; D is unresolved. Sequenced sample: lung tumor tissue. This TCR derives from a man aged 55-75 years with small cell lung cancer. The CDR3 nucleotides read TGTGCCAACGGGCGGACAGATACGCAGTATTTT. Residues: CANGRTDTQYF.